Sequencing of this T cell receptor beta chain was carried out in a study of blood T cell repertoires in COVID-19. Study-level information: Some COVID-19 samples were acute and others convalescent; all came from the United States, Italy and Spain.

The CDR3 consists of 15 residues. Trimming cost V 0 bases and J 8 bases; bases outside gene matches: 7. Germline values: CDR1 LNHNV, CDR2 YYDKDF (reference sequence). Measured with immunoSEQ multiplex PCR; TCRdb has only the in-frame clones, and not every one. The top ten hold over 4% of the sample, which has 68,000 or so clones, just over 85% seen once. The TCR was taken from a man in his fifties with acute or convalescent COVID-19. V is TRBV15 and J is TRBJ1-2; 9 bases align to TRBD1. The sample comprised peripheral blood. The CDR3 DNA reads TGTGCCACCAGCAGAGATAAGGGACAGGGCTTGGGCTACACCTTC. Protein: CATSRDKGQGLGYTF.